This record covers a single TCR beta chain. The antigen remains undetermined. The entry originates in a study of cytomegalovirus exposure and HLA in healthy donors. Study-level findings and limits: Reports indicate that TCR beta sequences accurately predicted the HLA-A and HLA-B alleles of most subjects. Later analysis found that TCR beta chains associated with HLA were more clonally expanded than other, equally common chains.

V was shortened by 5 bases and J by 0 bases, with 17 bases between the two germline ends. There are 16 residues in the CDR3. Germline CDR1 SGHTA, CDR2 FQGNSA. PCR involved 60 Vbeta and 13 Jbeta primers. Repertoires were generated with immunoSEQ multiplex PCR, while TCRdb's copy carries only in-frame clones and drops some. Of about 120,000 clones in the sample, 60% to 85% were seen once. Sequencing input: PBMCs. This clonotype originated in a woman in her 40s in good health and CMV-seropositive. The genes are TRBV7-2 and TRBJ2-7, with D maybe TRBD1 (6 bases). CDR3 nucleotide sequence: TGTGCCAGCAGCCGCCAGGGTCCCAGGGGCTCCTACGAGCAGTACTTC. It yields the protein CASSRQGPRGSYEQYF.